The rows below give T cell receptor beta chains drawn from one sample of a study of T cells expressing NK-cell markers. One entry per CDR3 protein, without DNA, is what TCRdb gives after re-calling the 5' RACE reads. This sample carries over 250,000 distinct CDR3 sequences, with more than 3.5% going to the ten biggest clones. Sequenced: blood T cells: a sorted CD56 or NKG2C T cell subset, CD4+ or CD8+ T cells, or bulk PBMC T cells (not recorded which). These receptors originate from a woman between 18 and 70 years old in good health. Both conserved end residues are part of each CDR3. Fields, in order: V gene, J gene, CDR3 protein.

>TRBV3-1|TRBJ2-5
CASSPIAGPGGAQYF
>TRBV7-2|TRBJ2-1
CASSLFTGVQFF
>TRBV6-4|TRBJ1-5
CASRTGSGARGNQPQHF
>TRBV9|TRBJ2-7
CASSANAVDSSYEQYF
>TRBV12-3/TRBV12-4|TRBJ1-2
CASSNVGASGYTF
>TRBV18|TRBJ2-2
CASSPGTDTGELFF
>TRBV7-2|TRBJ1-1
CASRPDRGRWTEAFF
>TRBV7-9|TRBJ1-1
CASSWGDRDNDEAFF
>TRBV30|TRBJ1-4
CAWSVDRGGKLFF
>TRBV5-4|TRBJ1-1
CASSLAQGAYTEAFF